Included here is one T cell receptor (beta chain) sequence, with context. Germline CDR1 and CDR2: LNHNV and YYDKDF (reference sequence). The ends lost 5 bases at V and 1 base at J; junction bases unmatched: 4. This CDR3 spans 15 amino acids. The repertoire was sequenced with immunoSEQ multiplex PCR; TCRdb's copy has only in-frame clones and lacks some. Of hundreds of thousands of clones in the sample, over 75% were seen once. This record belongs to a study of Ad26.COV2.S vaccination and SARS-CoV-2 variants. Treatment here: 15 to 20 received Ad26.COV2.S at low or high dose, single or two shots; about 5 received placebo; per-sample allocation not given. Samples came from day 63 after the first vaccine or placebo injection.

The receptor's source is a person aged 18 to 59 who received the Ad26.COV2.S COVID-19 vaccine or a placebo. The sequenced sample was peripheral blood, obtained in a trial of Ad26.COV2.S vaccine versus placebo. This chain joins TRBV15 and TRBJ2-2; 7 bases are shared with TRBD1. The CDR3 DNA reads as TGTGCCACCAGCCCAGACAGGGTGAACACCGGGGAGCTGTTTTTT. As protein: CATSPDRVNTGELFF.